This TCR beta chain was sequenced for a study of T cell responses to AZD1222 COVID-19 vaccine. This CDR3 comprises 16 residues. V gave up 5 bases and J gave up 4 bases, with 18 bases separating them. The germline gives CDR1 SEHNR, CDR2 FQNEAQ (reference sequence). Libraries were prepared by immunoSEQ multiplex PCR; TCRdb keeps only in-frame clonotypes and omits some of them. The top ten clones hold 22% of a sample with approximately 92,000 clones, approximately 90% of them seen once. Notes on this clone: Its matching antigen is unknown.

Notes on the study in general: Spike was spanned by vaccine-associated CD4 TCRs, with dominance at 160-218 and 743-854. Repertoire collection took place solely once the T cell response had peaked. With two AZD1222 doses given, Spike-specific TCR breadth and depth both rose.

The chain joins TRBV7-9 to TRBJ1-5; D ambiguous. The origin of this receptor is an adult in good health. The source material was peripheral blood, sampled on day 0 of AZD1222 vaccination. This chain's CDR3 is CASSPGIGEGNQPQHF. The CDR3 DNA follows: TGTGCCAGCAGCCCAGGCATAGGAGAGGGAAATCAGCCCCAGCATTTT.